These 5 T cell receptor beta chains were sequenced from one sample in a study of OX40 agonist ivuxolimab in advanced cancers. Method: immunoSEQ multiplex PCR; TCRdb's copy keeps in-frame clones and lacks some. This sample yields roughly 70,000 clones, of which 85% are seen a single time; approximately 4.3% belongs to the top ten. This specimen consisted of CD4+ or CD8+ T cells sorted from blood, obtained in a trial of the OX40 agonist ivuxolimab. The receptors were gathered from an adult with an advanced solid tumor such as melanoma, head and neck, liver or kidney cancer.

V and J are TRBV5-6 and TRBJ2-7; TRBD1 might be the D (5 bases). Between the trimmed V and J ends, which lost 0 bases and 1 base, there was a span of 8 bases. The CDR3 loop spans 14 amino acids. In germline, CDR1 is SGHDT, CDR2 YYEEEE. The CDR3 reads CASSLDRMSYEQYF. DNA for the CDR3: TGTGCCAGCAGCTTGGACAGGATGTCCTACGAGCAGTACTTC.

This rearrangement joins TRBV30 to TRBJ2-5; perhaps D is TRBD1 or TRBD2 (6 bases each). The V gene's germline CDR1 is GTSNPN and CDR2 SVGIG (reference sequence). Between the trimmed V and J ends, which lost 2 bases and 5 bases, there was a span of 15 bases. The CDR3 runs 14 residues. The CDR3 here is CAWSYGRGGETQYF. The DNA of the CDR3 is TGTGCCTGGAGTTATGGGAGAGGGGGGGAGACCCAGTACTTC. Looking up the rest from reference TRBV30 and TRBJ2-5 gives the full variable domain: SQTIHQWPATLVQPVGSPLSLECTVEGTSNPNLYWYRQAAGRGLQLLFYSVGIGQISSEVPQNLSASRPQDRQFILSSKKLLLSDSGFYLCAWSYGRGGETQYFGPGTRLLVL.

The chain carries TRBV7-6 and TRBJ2-1, with 12 bases fitting TRBD2. The CDR3 is 17 residues long. The V segment lost 1 base and the J segment 6 bases; nucleotides outside the gene matches: 7. From germline, CDR1 is SGHVS and CDR2 FNYEAQ. CDR3 coding DNA: TGTGCCAGCAGCTTAGACCGACTAGCGGGGGATGGCAATGAGCAGTTCTTC. Translation: CASSLDRLAGDGNEQFF.

This clone turned up a few times. As DNA, the CDR3 is TGTGCCAGCAGCGGCCGACAGGGGATAGGAGAGACCCAGTACTTC. Translation: CASSGRQGIGETQYF. This chain uses TRBV13 with TRBJ2-5; 8 bases line up with TRBD1. The length of the CDR3 is 15 residues. Trimming took 5 bases from V and 4 from J; bases not matched to a gene: 9. The germline CDR1 and CDR2 sequences are PRHDT and FYEKMQ (reference sequence).

The J gene is TRBJ2-7, the V gene TRBV6-6; D is possibly TRBD1 (6 bases). The CDR3 loop spans 14 amino acids. Germline V gives CDR1 MNHNY, CDR2 SVGAGI (reference sequence). V lost 7 bases and J 6 bases, leaving 19 bases between the germline ends. The CDR3 reads CASTIRQASGEQYF. CDR3 bases: TGTGCCAGCACCATAAGACAGGCGTCGGGCGAGCAGTACTTC.